This entry lists 15 T cell receptor beta chains sequenced from one sample in a study of T cell changes during pregnancy in multiple sclerosis. Profiled with immunoSEQ multiplex PCR; TCRdb holds only in-frame clones, not every one. The sample has about 30,000 clones, 90% seen once. The sequencing used CD8+ T cells from peripheral blood mononuclear cells, collected in the second trimester of pregnancy. The receptor source for this set is a female donor with multiple sclerosis, enrolled in a pregnancy study.

The chain joins TRBV18 to TRBJ2-3; 13 nucleotides align to TRBD2. The germline V gene has CDR1 KGHSH and CDR2 LQKENI. V was pared by 3 bases and J by 3 bases, with 6 bases of the junction left unmatched. There are 17 residues in the CDR3. The CDR3 nucleotides are TGTGCCAGCTCACCCCAAGGACTAGCGGGAGTAACAGATACGCAGTATTTT. Translation: CASSPQGLAGVTDTQYF.

This chain links TRBV9 with TRBJ2-5; 8 nucleotides match TRBD2. The ends lost 7 bases at V and 5 bases at J; junction bases unmatched: 16. This CDR3 is built from 16 residues. CDR1 is SGDLS and CDR2 is YYNGEE in the germline V gene. The CDR3 DNA follows: TGTGCCAGCGCCTCTTTCCTGGGCGGGGGGACGGAGACCCAGTACTTC. Protein product: CASASFLGGGTETQYF.

The chain couples TRBV5-5 to TRBJ2-1; the match to TRBD1 covers 7 bases. Germline V gives CDR1 SGHKS, CDR2 YYEKEE (reference sequence). The CDR3 loop spans 14 amino acids. J gave up 2 bases and V 3 bases, and 2 bases lay outside the gene matches. This CDR3 is CASSWGQPYNEQFF. CDR3 bases: TGTGCCAGCAGCTGGGGACAGCCCTACAATGAGCAGTTCTTC.

The chain recombines TRBV6-5 with TRBJ1-2; maybe TRBD1 (6 bases). The CDR3 extends over 15 amino acids. Germline values: CDR1 MNHEY, CDR2 SVGAGI. The germline V and J ends were trimmed by 7 bases and 2 bases, with 17 bases remaining between them. The CDR3 sequence is CASTPRGSENYGYTF. CDR3 coding DNA: TGTGCCAGCACACCCAGGGGCTCGGAGAACTATGGCTACACCTTC.

The V and J genes are TRBV29-1 and TRBJ2-1; 12 bases agree with TRBD2. V was pared by 1 base and J by 0 bases, with 4 bases of the junction left unmatched. The CDR3 is 17 amino acids. Germline V gives CDR1 SQVTM, CDR2 ANQGSEA. The CDR3 DNA sequence: TGCAGCGTTGAAGGGACTAGCGGGATGAGCTCCTACAATGAGCAGTTCTTC. Translating it yields CSVEGTSGMSSYNEQFF.

This clone was found once. This chain joins TRBV6-1 and TRBJ2-6, with D perhaps TRBD2 (5 bases). The length of the CDR3 is 16 residues. V shed 0 bases and J shed 1 base, with 7 bases lying between them. Germline V gene data show CDR1 as MNHNS and CDR2 as SASEGT. The DNA for the CDR3 is TGTGCCAGCAGTGAAGCTTCGGGGTCTGGGGCCAACGTCCTGACTTTC. It translates to CASSEASGSGANVLTF.

The chain recombines TRBV27 with TRBJ2-3; a weak D match, TRBD2 (5 bases). V was clipped by 6 bases and J by 7 bases, with 23 bases between them. The CDR3 length is 16 residues. Germline assignment: CDR1 MNHEY and CDR2 SMNVEV (reference sequence). The CDR3 loop is CASSYSLLASGNTQYF. The CDR3, as DNA: TGTGCCAGCAGCTACTCCCTCCTAGCATCTGGGAATACGCAGTATTTT.

V is TRBV6-4 and J is TRBJ2-3; D is perhaps TRBD2 (6 bases). Germline CDR1 reads MRHNA; CDR2 reads SNTAGT. V shed 0 bases and J shed 0 bases, with 10 bases lying between them. There are 16 residues in the CDR3. CDR3 protein: CASSDSMAGSTDTQYF. The CDR3 DNA sequence: TGTGCCAGCAGTGACTCGATGGCGGGGAGCACAGATACGCAGTATTTT.

The chain joins TRBV30 to TRBJ1-1, with 9 bases identical to TRBD1. The CDR3 is made up of 17 amino acids. The V segment lost 4 bases and the J segment 0 bases; nucleotides outside the gene matches: 12. Germline loops: CDR1 GTSNPN, CDR2 SVGIG (reference sequence). This CDR3 is CAWIFPGQGFLNTEAFF. Written as DNA, the CDR3 is TGTGCCTGGATATTTCCGGGACAGGGTTTCCTGAACACTGAAGCTTTCTTT.

V is TRBV29-1 and J is TRBJ2-2; the D gene is possibly TRBD2 (5 bases). Germline loops: CDR1 SQVTM, CDR2 ANQGSEA. V dropped 5 bases and J dropped 1 base, with 11 bases sitting between them. This CDR3 is built from 14 residues. CDR3 in amino acids: CSVTPGRNTGELFF. In DNA form, the CDR3 reads TGCAGCGTTACCCCGGGAAGGAACACCGGGGAGCTGTTTTTT.

The V call is TRBV2, the J call TRBJ1-2; D may be TRBD1 (6 bases). The CDR3 consists of 16 residues. The germline V and J ends were trimmed by 3 bases and 8 bases, with 22 bases remaining between them. Germline V gives CDR1 SNHLY, CDR2 FYNNEI. In DNA form, the CDR3 reads TGTGCCAGCAGTGATTCTTGGGACACCAATTCAGGCGGCTACACCTTC. Encoded protein: CASSDSWDTNSGGYTF.

The V call is TRBV19, the J call TRBJ2-1; the D is unclear. Trimming removed 4 bases from V and 9 bases from J, with 19 bases in between. Germline-derived CDR1 and CDR2 are LNHDA and SQIVND (reference sequence). The CDR3 runs 15 residues. The CDR3 here is CASSKRRETPPEQFF. DNA of the CDR3: TGTGCCAGTAGTAAGAGAAGAGAGACACCTCCTGAGCAGTTCTTC.

The CDR3 DNA sequence: TGTGCCAGCAGCGCTATCACGACAGGGCCCGGGGCCAACGTCCTGACTTTC. Translating it yields CASSAITTGPGANVLTF. The chain joins TRBV9 to TRBJ2-6, with 7 bases fitting TRBD1. This CDR3 contains 17 residues. Trimming removed 3 bases from V and 4 bases from J; junction bases left unmatched: 10. Germline values: CDR1 SGDLS, CDR2 YYNGEE.

V gene TRBV19 combines with J gene TRBJ2-7, with 9 positions matching TRBD1. The V gene's germline CDR1 is LNHDA and CDR2 SQIVND (reference sequence). The CDR3 is 14 residues long. The J segment lost 2 bases and the V segment lost 6 bases, leaving 5 bases of the junction unmatched. This CDR3 is CASRTGTGTYEQYF. CDR3 coding DNA: TGTGCCAGTAGGACCGGGACAGGGACCTACGAGCAGTACTTC.

This chain connects TRBV28 to TRBJ2-1; 7 bases are a match to TRBD2. The J segment lost 7 bases and the V segment lost 6 bases, leaving 15 bases of the junction unmatched. The CDR3 length is 16 residues. Germline V gene lookup returns CDR1 MDHEN and CDR2 SYDVKM. The CDR3 spells CASRPFGRETENEQFF. The CDR3 nucleotides read TGTGCCAGCAGACCGTTTGGGCGGGAGACGGAGAATGAGCAGTTCTTC. Filled out from reference TRBV28 and TRBJ2-1, the complete variable domain reads DVKVTQSSRYLVKRTGEKVFLECVQDMDHENMFWYRQDPGLGLRLIYFSYDVKMKEKGDIPEGYSVSREKKERFSLILESASTNQTSMYLCASRPFGRETENEQFFGPGTRLTVL.